The clone carrying this TCR beta chain appeared a single time. V lost 3 bases and J 3 bases, leaving 14 bases between the germline ends. Germline values: CDR1 SEHNR, CDR2 FQNEAQ (reference sequence). The CDR3 spans 15 residues. Original processing notes: How many nucleated cells were present was estimated from reference gene primer amplification. Libraries were prepared by immunoSEQ multiplex PCR; TCRdb keeps only in-frame clonotypes and omits some of them. V, J and clone size are taken as reported in that table, and D and trimming were inferred from the DNA itself. The table records under 200,000 clones, roughly 80% of them present only once. The data were taken from a study of blood T cell repertoires in COVID-19. Study context: The United States, Italy and Spain supplied acute and convalescent COVID-19 samples.

Enrolled through a virtual design, the participants were between about 18 and 100 years of age and came from fewer than 30 US areas. Clinical history reported by participants formed the basis on which cohorts were assigned. This rearrangement joins TRBV7-9 to TRBJ1-1; D might be TRBD1 (5 bases). The source of this sequence is an older woman with acute COVID-19. Input material: PBMCs or T cells enriched from blood (not recorded which). This chain's CDR3 is CASSLAGVGDTEAFF. CDR3 in DNA: TGTGCCAGCAGCTTGGCGGGGGTAGGAGACACTGAAGCTTTCTTT.